The text below deals with one T cell receptor (beta chain). The antigen is not known. PCR amplification relied on 60 Vbeta primers (plus 13 Jbeta primers). Measured with immunoSEQ multiplex PCR; TCRdb has only the in-frame clones, and not every one. The sample contains 30,000 to 40,000 clones, about two thirds of which appear only once. This sample stems from a study of cytomegalovirus exposure and HLA in healthy donors. Overall study results and limits: One variant, a missense change in DCLRE1C, was linked in a later analysis to TCR beta V- and J-gene trimming. Cytomegalovirus status, reportedly, was diagnosed with high specificity and sensitivity by the classifier. Among the most significant clusters, several appeared linked to common viral pathogens in a later analysis.

The specimen sequenced was PBMCs. The TCR sequence derives from a man in his forties in good health and CMV-seropositive.

The CDR3 DNA sequence: TGTGCCAGCAGTGAAGGACCGGGAGGGGGCCAAGAGACCCAGTACTTC. As protein: CASSEGPGGGQETQYF. The J gene is TRBJ2-5, the V gene TRBV6-1, with 8 bases lining up with TRBD2. Germline CDR1 is MNHNS and CDR2 is SASEGT. The V and J ends lost 1 base and 1 base, in that order; junction bases with no gene match: 5. The CDR3 consists of 16 residues.